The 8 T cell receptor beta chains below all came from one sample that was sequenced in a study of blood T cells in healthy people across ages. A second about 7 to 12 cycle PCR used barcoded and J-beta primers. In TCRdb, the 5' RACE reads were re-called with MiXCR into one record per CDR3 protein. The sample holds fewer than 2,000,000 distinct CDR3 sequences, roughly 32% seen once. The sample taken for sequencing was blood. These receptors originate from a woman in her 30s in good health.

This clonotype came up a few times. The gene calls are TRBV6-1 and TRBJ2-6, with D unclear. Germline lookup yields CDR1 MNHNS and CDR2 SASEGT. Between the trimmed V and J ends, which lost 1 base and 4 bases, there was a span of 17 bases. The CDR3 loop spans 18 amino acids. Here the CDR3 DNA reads TGTGCCAGCAGTGAAGATGGCAGGTTAGGAGCGGGGGCCAACGTCCTGACTTTC. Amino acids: CASSEDGRLGAGANVLTF.

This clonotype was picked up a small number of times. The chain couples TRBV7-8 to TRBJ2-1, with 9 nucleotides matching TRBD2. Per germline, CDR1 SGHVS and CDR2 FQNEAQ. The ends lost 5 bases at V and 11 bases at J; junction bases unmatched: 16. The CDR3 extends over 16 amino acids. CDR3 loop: CASSPFTGTSSRQQFF. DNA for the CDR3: TGTGCCAGCAGCCCTTTTACCGGGACTAGCAGCCGACAGCAGTTCTTC. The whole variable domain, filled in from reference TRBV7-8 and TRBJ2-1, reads GAGVSQSPRYKVAKRGQDVALRCDPISGHVSLFWYQQALGQGPEFLTYFQNEAQLDKSGLPSDRFFAERPEGSVSTLKIQRTQQEDSAVYLCASSPFTGTSSRQQFFGPGTRLTVL.

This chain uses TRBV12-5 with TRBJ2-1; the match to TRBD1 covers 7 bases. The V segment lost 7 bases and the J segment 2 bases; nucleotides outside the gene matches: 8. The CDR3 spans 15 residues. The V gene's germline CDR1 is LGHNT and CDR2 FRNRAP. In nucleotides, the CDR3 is TGTGCTAGTGCCACCGGACAGGCGCCCTACAATGAGCAGTTCTTC. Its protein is CASATGQAPYNEQFF.

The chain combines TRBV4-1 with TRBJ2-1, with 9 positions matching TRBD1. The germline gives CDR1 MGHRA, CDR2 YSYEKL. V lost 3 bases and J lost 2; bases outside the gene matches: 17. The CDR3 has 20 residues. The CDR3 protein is CASSQRGPGQGGATYNEQFF. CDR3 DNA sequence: TGCGCCAGCAGCCAGAGGGGACCGGGACAGGGAGGGGCGACCTACAATGAGCAGTTCTTC.

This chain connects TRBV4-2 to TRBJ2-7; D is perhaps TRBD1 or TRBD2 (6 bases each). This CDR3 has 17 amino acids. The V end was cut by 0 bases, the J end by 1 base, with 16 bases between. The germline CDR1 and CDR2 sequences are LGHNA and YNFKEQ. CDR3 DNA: TGTGCCAGCAGCCAAGATAGGGGGGCTACGGGATCCTACGAGCAGTACTTC. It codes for CASSQDRGATGSYEQYF.

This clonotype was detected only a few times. The CDR3 bases are TGTGCCACGGAGGAAATAGCGAGGGGCCGGTATGAGCAGTTCTTC. Protein: CATEEIARGRYEQFF. V gene TRBV3-1 combines with J gene TRBJ2-1, with D perhaps given as TRBD1 or TRBD2 (5 bases each). Deletions cut 10 bases from V and 8 bases from J, with 24 bases between. Germline assignment: CDR1 LGHDT and CDR2 YNNKEL (reference sequence). This CDR3 region has 15 residues.

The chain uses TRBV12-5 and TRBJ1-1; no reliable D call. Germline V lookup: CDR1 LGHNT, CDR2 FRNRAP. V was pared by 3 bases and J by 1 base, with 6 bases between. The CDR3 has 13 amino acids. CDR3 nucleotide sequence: TGTGCTAGTGGTTTTGGCTCGAACACTGAAGCTTTCTTT. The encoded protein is CASGFGSNTEAFF.

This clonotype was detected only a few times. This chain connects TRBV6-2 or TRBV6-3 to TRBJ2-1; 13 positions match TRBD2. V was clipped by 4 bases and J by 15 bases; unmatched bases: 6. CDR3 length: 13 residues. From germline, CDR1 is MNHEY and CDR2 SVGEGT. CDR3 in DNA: TGTGCCAGCAGTTCGGGACTAGCGGGATCTTTGTTCTTC. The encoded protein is CASSSGLAGSLFF.